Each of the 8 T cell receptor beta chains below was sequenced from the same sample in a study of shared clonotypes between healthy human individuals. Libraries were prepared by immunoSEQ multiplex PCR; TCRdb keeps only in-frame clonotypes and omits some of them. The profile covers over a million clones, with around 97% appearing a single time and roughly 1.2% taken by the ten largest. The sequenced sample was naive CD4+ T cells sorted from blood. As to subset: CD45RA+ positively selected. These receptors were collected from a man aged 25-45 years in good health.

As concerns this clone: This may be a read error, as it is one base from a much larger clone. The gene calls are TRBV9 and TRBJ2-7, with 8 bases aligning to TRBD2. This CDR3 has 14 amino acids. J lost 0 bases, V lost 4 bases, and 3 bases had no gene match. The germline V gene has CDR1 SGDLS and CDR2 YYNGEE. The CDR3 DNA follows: TGTGCCAGCAGCATGGGGACTAGCTCCTACGAGCAGTACTTC. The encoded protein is CASSMGTSSYEQYF.

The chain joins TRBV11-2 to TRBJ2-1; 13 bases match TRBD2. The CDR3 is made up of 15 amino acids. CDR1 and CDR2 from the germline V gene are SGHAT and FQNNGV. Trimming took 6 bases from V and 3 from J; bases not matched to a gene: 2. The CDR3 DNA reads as TGTGCCAGCAGTTGGACTAGCGGGAGCTACAATGAGCAGTTCTTC. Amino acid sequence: CASSWTSGSYNEQFF.

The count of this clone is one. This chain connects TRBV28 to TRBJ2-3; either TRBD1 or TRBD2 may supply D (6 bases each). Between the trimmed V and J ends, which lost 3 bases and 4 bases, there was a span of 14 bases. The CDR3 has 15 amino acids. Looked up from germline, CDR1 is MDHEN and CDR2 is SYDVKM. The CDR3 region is CASSLWRGISDTQYF. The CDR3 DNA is TGTGCCAGCAGTTTGTGGAGGGGGATCTCAGATACGCAGTATTTT.

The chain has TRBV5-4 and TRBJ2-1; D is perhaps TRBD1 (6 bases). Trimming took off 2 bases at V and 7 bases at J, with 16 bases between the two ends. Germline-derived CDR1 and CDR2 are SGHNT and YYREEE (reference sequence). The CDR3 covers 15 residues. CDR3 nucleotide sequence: TGTGCCAGCAGCTTTGGGCCAGGGGCATTGAATGAGCAGTTCTTC. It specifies CASSFGPGALNEQFF. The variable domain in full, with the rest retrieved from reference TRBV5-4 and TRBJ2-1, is ETGVTQSPTHLIKTRGQQVTLRCSSQSGHNTVSWYQQALGQGPQFIFQYYREEENGRGNFPPRFSGLQFPNYSSELNVNALELDDSALYLCASSFGPGALNEQFFGPGTRLTVL.

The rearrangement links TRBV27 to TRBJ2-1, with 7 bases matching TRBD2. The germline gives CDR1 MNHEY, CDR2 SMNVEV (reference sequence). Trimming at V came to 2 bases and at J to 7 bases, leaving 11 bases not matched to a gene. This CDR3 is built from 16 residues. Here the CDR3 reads CASSLVAGPGGNEQFF. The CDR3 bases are TGTGCCAGCAGTTTAGTGGCGGGACCCGGGGGGAATGAGCAGTTCTTC.

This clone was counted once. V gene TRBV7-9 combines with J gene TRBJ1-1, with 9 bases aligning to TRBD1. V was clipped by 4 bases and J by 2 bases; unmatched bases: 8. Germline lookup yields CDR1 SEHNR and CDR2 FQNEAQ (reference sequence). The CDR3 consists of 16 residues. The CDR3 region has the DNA TGTGCCAGCAGCTCCGGGACAGGGTTATCCAACACTGAAGCTTTCTTT. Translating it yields CASSSGTGLSNTEAFF.

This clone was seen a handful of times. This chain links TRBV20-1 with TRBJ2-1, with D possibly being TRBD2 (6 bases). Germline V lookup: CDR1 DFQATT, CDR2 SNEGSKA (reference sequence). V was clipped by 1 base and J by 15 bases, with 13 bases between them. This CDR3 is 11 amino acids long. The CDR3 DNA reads TGCAGTGCTAGAGTTCCCCGGGAGTGGTTCTTC. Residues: CSARVPREWFF.

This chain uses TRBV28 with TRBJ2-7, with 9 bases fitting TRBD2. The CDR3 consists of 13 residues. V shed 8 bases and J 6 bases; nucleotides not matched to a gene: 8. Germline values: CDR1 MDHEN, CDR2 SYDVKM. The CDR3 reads CASEAGGLIEQYF. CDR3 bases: TGTGCCAGCGAAGCGGGAGGCCTAATCGAGCAGTACTTC.